This T cell receptor beta chain emerged from a study of immune characterization of retroperitoneal liposarcoma. Each CDR3 protein gets one entry after TCRdb re-called the PCR reads with MiXCR. The sample includes 6,500 to 8,000 distinct CDR3 sequences, approximately 29% of them seen just once. CDR3 length: 14 amino acids. V was pared by 6 bases and J by 8 bases, with 16 bases between. From germline, CDR1 is MNHEY and CDR2 SVGAGI. The sequencing input was blood. The source of this sequence is a male donor with retroperitoneal liposarcoma. V usage is TRBV6-5 and J usage is TRBJ1-4, with D possibly matching TRBD1 (5 bases). The CDR3: CASRKEGMEEKLFF. The CDR3 region has the DNA TGTGCCAGCAGGAAGGAGGGGATGGAGGAAAAACTGTTTTTT.